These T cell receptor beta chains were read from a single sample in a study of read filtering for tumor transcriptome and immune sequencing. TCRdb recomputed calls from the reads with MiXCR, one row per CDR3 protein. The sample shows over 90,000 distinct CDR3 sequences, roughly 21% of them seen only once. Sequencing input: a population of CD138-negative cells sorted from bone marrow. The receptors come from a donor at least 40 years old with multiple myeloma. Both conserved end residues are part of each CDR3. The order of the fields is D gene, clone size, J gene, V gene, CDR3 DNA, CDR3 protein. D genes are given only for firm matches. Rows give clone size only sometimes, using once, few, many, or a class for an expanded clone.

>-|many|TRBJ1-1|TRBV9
TGTGCCAGCAGCGAAGGACAACGCACTGAAGCTTTCTTT
CASSEGQRTEAFF
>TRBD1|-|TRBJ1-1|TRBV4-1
TGCGCCAGCAGCCAACTGAAGATTGACAGGGGGCCGAAGAACACTGAAGCTTTCTTT
CASSQLKIDRGPKNTEAFF
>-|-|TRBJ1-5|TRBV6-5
TGTGCCAGCAGTTTTAGGCCGGGAGGAGGGCCCCAGCATTTT
CASSFRPGGGPQHF
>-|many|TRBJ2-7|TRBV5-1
TGCGCCAGCAAACAAGACAGGATCCAGTACTTC
CASKQDRIQYF
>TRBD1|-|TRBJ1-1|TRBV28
TGTTCCAGCTCCCCGGGACAGGGAGATCGGTTTCTCTTT
CSSSPGQGDRFLF
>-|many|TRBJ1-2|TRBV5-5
TGTGCCAGCTCCCCAGTCTGGGGGCAATATGGCTACACCTTC
CASSPVWGQYGYTF
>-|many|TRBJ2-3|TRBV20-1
TGCAGTGCTAGAGCGGGAGATACGCAGTATTTT
CSARAGDTQYF
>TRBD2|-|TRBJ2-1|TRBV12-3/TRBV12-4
TGTGCCAGCAGCGGAACGGGCGGGGGGTTCTTC
CASSGTGGGFF
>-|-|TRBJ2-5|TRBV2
TGTGCCAGCAGTGAGGCGGAGACCCAGTACTTC
CASSEAETQYF
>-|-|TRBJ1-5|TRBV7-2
TGTGCCAGCAGCCTTCAGGGGCCCCTTCAGCCCCAGCATTTT
CASSLQGPLQPQHF
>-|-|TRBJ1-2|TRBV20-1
TGCAGTGCTGGAGTACCCAGGGATGACTATGGCTACACCTTC
CSAGVPRDDYGYTF
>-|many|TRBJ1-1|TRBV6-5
TGTGCCAGCAGGATAACCTCGACAGGGAACACTGAAGCTTTCTTT
CASRITSTGNTEAFF
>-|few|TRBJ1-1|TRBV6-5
TGTGCCAGCAGTTACTCACTCAACAGGGACACTGAAGCTTTCTTT
CASSYSLNRDTEAFF
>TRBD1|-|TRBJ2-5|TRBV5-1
TGCGCCAGCAGCGAAGGGGGCTCTCAGGAGACCCAGTACTTC
CASSEGGSQETQYF
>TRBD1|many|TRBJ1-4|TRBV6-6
TGTGCCAGCAGTACCCGGGACAGTGAAAAACTGTTTTTT
CASSTRDSEKLFF
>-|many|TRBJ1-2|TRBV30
TGTGCCTGGAATTTGGCAGGGTTTGGGGGCTACACCTTC
CAWNLAGFGGYTF
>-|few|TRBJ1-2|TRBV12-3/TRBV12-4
TGTGCCACCCGATACGTGGCAGTGGATGGCTACACCTTC
CATRYVAVDGYTF
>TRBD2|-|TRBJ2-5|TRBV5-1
TGCGCCAGCAGCTGGAGTCCCGGGACTAGTTTGGGAGAGACCCAGTACTTC
CASSWSPGTSLGETQYF
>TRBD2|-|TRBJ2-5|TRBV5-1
TGCGCCAGCGGAACTAGCGAAGGAGCAGAGACCCAGTACTTC
CASGTSEGAETQYF
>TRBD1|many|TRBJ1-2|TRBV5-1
TGCGCCAGCAGCTTCGGGGACAGGCTTGGTTCCGCGGATGGCTACACCTTC
CASSFGDRLGSADGYTF
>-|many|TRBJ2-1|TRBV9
TGTGCCAGCAGCGCAGACCCCTTCAATGAGCAGTTCTTC
CASSADPFNEQFF
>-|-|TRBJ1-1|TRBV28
TGTGCCAGCAGCCGCCTGAGGGACCGCACCACTGAAGCTTTCTTT
CASSRLRDRTTEAFF
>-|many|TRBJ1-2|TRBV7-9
TGTGCCAGCAGCCTCTTCCCCGACAATAACTATGGCTACACCTTC
CASSLFPDNNYGYTF
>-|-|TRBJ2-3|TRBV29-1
TGCAGCGTGGCCTGGTCGACAGATACGCAGTATTTT
CSVAWSTDTQYF
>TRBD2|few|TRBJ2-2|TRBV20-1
TGCAGTGCCCCAGGGACTAGCGGGGCAGACGGGGAGCTGTTTTTT
CSAPGTSGADGELFF
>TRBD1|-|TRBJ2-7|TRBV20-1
TGCAGTACTGACAGGGGCTCCTACGAGCAGTACTTC
CSTDRGSYEQYF
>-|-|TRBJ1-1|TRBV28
TGTGCCAGCAGTAGGCAGGGAAGAGCTTTCTTT
CASSRQGRAFF
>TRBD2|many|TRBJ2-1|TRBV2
TGTGCCAGCAGCCTGGAGTCGGGGGGATACAATGAGCAGTTCTTC
CASSLESGGYNEQFF